Below, 9 T cell receptor beta chains from the same sample are listed, as sequenced in a study of Ad26.COV2.S vaccination and SARS-CoV-2 variants. The table came from immunoSEQ multiplex PCR; TCRdb's copy has only in-frame clones and leaves some out. The data hold 350,000 to 450,000 clones, with 80% to 90% observed a single time. The sample's treatment: some 20 received Ad26.COV2.S at low or high dose, single or two shots; a few received placebo; per-sample allocation not given. After the first vaccine or placebo injection, samples were drawn on day 63. The sample was peripheral blood, taken in a trial of Ad26.COV2.S vaccine versus placebo. Receptor source: a person between 18 and 59 years old who received the Ad26.COV2.S COVID-19 vaccine or a placebo.

The chain uses TRBV7-3 and TRBJ1-1, with D hard to call. CDR1 and CDR2 from the germline V gene are SGHTA and FQGTGA. Trimming stripped 2 bases from V and 1 base from J, with 5 bases between. The CDR3 has 13 amino acids. The CDR3 nucleotides are TGTGCCAGCAGCTTAGCAGAGAACACTGAAGCTTTCTTT. This translates into CASSLAENTEAFF.

V is TRBV11-2 and J is TRBJ2-5; 13 bases agree with TRBD2. The CDR3 consists of 15 residues. V gave up 4 bases and J gave up 3 bases; unmatched junction bases: 2. Per the germline V gene, CDR1 is SGHAT and CDR2 is FQNNGV. CDR3 in DNA: TGTGCCAGCAGCTCCGGACTAGCGGGGGAAGAGACCCAGTACTTC. It encodes CASSSGLAGEETQYF.

The rearrangement uses TRBV6-4 and TRBJ2-2, with 10 bases matching TRBD1. CDR3 length equals 15 residues. Germline V gene sequence: CDR1 MRHNA, CDR2 SNTAGT. V shed 3 bases, J shed 7 bases, and the junction held 5 bases outside the gene matches. The CDR3 DNA follows: TGTGCCAGCAGTGAGACGACAGGGGGCTTCGGGGAGCTGTTTTTT. Amino acid sequence: CASSETTGGFGELFF.

The chain joins TRBV13 to TRBJ2-5, with TRBD1 as a possible D gene (7 bases). The V end was cut by 7 bases, the J end by 3 bases, with 15 bases between. Per the germline V gene, CDR1 is PRHDT and CDR2 is FYEKMQ (reference sequence). There are 14 residues in the CDR3. The CDR3 bases are TGTGCCAGCAATGCAGGGGGGACTGAAGAGACCCAGTACTTC. This encodes CASNAGGTEETQYF.

The chain employs TRBV5-1 and TRBJ1-4; possibly TRBD1 for D (5 bases). CDR3 size: 14 residues. Trimming cost V 4 bases and J 8 bases, with 15 bases left between them. Germline V gene data show CDR1 as SGHRS and CDR2 as YFSETQ. This CDR3 is CASSVRGDGEKLFF. The DNA for the CDR3 is TGCGCCAGCAGCGTAAGAGGGGATGGAGAAAAACTGTTTTTT.

The chain carries TRBV3-1 (or the pseudogene TRBV3-2) and TRBJ2-7; 7 nucleotides match TRBD2. The germline gives CDR1 LGHDT, CDR2 YNNKEL (reference sequence). This CDR3 has 13 residues. The J segment lost 7 bases and the V segment lost 1 base, leaving 4 bases of the junction unmatched. The CDR3 nucleotides are TGTGCCAGCAGCCAAGGGGAGGGAGGTGAGCAGTACTTC. Translating it yields CASSQGEGGEQYF.

V and J are TRBV5-1 and TRBJ1-1, with D possibly TRBD1 on 5 matching bases. Deletions cut 3 bases from V and 0 bases from J, with 15 bases between. Germline V lookup: CDR1 SGHRS, CDR2 YFSETQ. The length of the CDR3 is 16 residues. The CDR3 region has the DNA TGCGCCAGCAGCTGGACACCCATCTCAATGAACACTGAAGCTTTCTTT. Protein: CASSWTPISMNTEAFF. The whole variable domain, remainder taken from reference TRBV5-1 and TRBJ1-1, is KAGVTQTPRYLIKTRGQQVTLSCSPISGHRSVSWYQQTPGQGLQFLFEYFSETQRNKGNFPGRFSGRQFSNSRSEMNVSTLELGDSALYLCASSWTPISMNTEAFFGQGTRLTVV.

This sequence joins TRBV12-5 and TRBJ1-1; D is uncertain. Germline CDR1 LGHNT, CDR2 FRNRAP. CDR3 size: 14 residues. Trimming cost V 7 bases and J 0 bases, with 12 bases left between them. Here the CDR3 DNA reads TGTGCTAGTGCCGATGGGCTGTTGAACACTGAAGCTTTCTTT. This encodes CASADGLLNTEAFF.

The chain has TRBV7-2 and TRBJ1-2; D is unresolved. V gave up 1 base and J gave up 4 bases, with 13 bases separating them. CDR3 length: 15 residues. The germline gives CDR1 SGHTA, CDR2 FQGNSA. CDR3 in DNA: TGTGCCAGCAGCTTAGGGACTGCTGTTTCCTATGGCTACACCTTC. It specifies CASSLGTAVSYGYTF.